The present T cell receptor (beta chain) was sequenced within a study of blood T cell repertoires in COVID-19. Overall study: Sample material is recorded as cDNA or gDNA derived from T cells, B-cell-depleted T cells, or PBMCs.

Germline V gene sequence: CDR1 SGHRS, CDR2 YFSETQ. The junction had 7 bases not matched to a gene; V was cut back by 4 bases and J by 6 bases. The CDR3 sequence is 16 residues long. In the authors' methods: Reference gene primers were amplified, and this amplification served to estimate nucleated cell counts. The protocol was immunoSEQ multiplex PCR, while the TCRdb copy is restricted to in-frame clones and leaves out a portion. V, J and clone size derive from that table, while D and trimming were established from the DNA sequence. The top ten hold over 2% of the sample, which has tens of thousands of clones, around 92% seen once.

The sample consisted of peripheral blood. This chain joins TRBV5-1 and TRBJ2-4, with 13 bases matching TRBD2. The TCR comes from a man aged 55 to 70 with acute or convalescent COVID-19. The CDR3 DNA follows: TGCGCCAGCAGCATTGGGACTAGCGGGACCCTAAACATTCAGTACTTC. This sequence encodes CASSIGTSGTLNIQYF.